These T cell receptor beta chains were read from a single sample in a study of CD8 T cells in ankylosing spondylitis. TCRdb processed the 5' RACE reads anew with MiXCR; each CDR3 protein has one entry. The sample shows a few hundred thousand distinct CDR3 sequences, over 15% of them seen only once. Sequencing input: blood, either unsorted or a sorted T cell fraction (not recorded which). The receptors shown here come from a male donor with ankylosing spondylitis. Both conserved end residues are part of each CDR3. Fields, in order: J gene, D gene, V gene, clone size, CDR3 DNA, CDR3 protein. A D gene is named only where the DNA matches it firmly. Not every row has a clone size; where given, it reads once, few, many or a size class.

TRBJ1-5	TRBD1	TRBV12-3/TRBV12-4	many	TGTGCCAGCAGCCCATCGGGACAGTTCAGTCAGCCCCAGCATTTT	CASSPSGQFSQPQHF
TRBJ2-2	NA	TRBV7-2	many	TGTGCCAGCAGCTTGTTTGGCGAATTAAACACCGGGGAGCTGTTTTTT	CASSLFGELNTGELFF
TRBJ2-7	TRBD1	TRBV29-1	many	TGCAGCGTTAGGAGACAGGGAGCGAACGAGCAGTACTTC	CSVRRQGANEQYF
TRBJ1-1	NA	TRBV3-1	many	TGTGCCAGCAGCCCCAAGTGGGGGAACACTGAAGCTTTCTTT	CASSPKWGNTEAFF
TRBJ1-1	NA	TRBV3-1	few	TGTGCCAGCAGCCAAGATTGGGGTAGAGTGAACACTGAAGCTTTCTTT	CASSQDWGRVNTEAFF
TRBJ1-1	NA	TRBV9	NA	TGTGCCAGCAGCGTAGCCCCTCAGGGGCCCATGAACACTGAAGCTTTCTTT	CASSVAPQGPMNTEAFF
TRBJ2-3	TRBD2	TRBV28	NA	TGTGCCAGCAGTCCGTTGACTAGCGGGAGAGGCACAGATACGCAGTATTTT	CASSPLTSGRGTDTQYF
TRBJ2-7	TRBD1	TRBV7-6	NA	TGTGCCAGCAGCCTCGGACAGGGGACGGGGGAGCAGTACTTC	CASSLGQGTGEQYF
TRBJ1-2	NA	TRBV19	NA	TGTGCCAGTAGTACCGGCCCCACCGGGATCAACACCTTC	CASSTGPTGINTF
TRBJ2-2	NA	TRBV10-3	many	TGTGCCATCAGTGAGAGGCAGGCCACCGGGGAGCTGTTTTTT	CAISERQATGELFF
TRBJ2-2	NA	TRBV29-1	NA	TGCAGCGTTCCAACACGGGGGACCGGGGAGCTGTTTTTT	CSVPTRGTGELFF
TRBJ2-1	NA	TRBV4-2	NA	TGTGCCAGCAGCCAATACAACGGGGCGAGCTCCTACAATGAGCAGTTCTTC	CASSQYNGASSYNEQFF
TRBJ2-3	TRBD2	TRBV9	NA	TGTGCCAGCAGCGTAGGGAGAAGCGGGGGTCATAGCACAGATACGCAGTATTTT	CASSVGRSGGHSTDTQYF
TRBJ2-3	NA	TRBV5-1	few	TGCGCCAGCAGCTCCCCCGGGCAGGTTCAAGTCGCAGATACGCAGTATTTT	CASSSPGQVQVADTQYF
TRBJ2-1	TRBD1	TRBV12-3/TRBV12-4	few	TGTGCCAGCAGTTCACGGACAGGGGTCAATGAGCAGTTCTTC	CASSSRTGVNEQFF
TRBJ2-2	NA	TRBV18	few	TGTGCCAGCTCACAACAAGTGGCCGGGGAGCTGTTTTTT	CASSQQVAGELFF
TRBJ2-5	NA	TRBV30	NA	TGTGCCTGGAAGAAACAGGGTTCCCAAGAGACCCAGTACTTC	CAWKKQGSQETQYF
TRBJ2-1	TRBD2	TRBV10-3	many	TGTGCCATCAGTGAGTCGTTTAGCGGGAGCTACAATGAGCAGTTCTTC	CAISESFSGSYNEQFF
TRBJ2-5	NA	TRBV6-2/TRBV6-3	few	TGTGCCAGCGGGGATACAACGGGGCGGGGATGGGGGGAAGAGACCCAGTACTTC	CASGDTTGRGWGEETQYF
TRBJ2-1	TRBD2	TRBV7-2	many	TGTGCCAGCAGCTTAGAGGGGACTAGCGGGAGTTCTGAGCAGTTCTTC	CASSLEGTSGSSEQFF
TRBJ2-5	TRBD1	TRBV6-1	NA	TGTGCCAGCAGTAAATTAAGGACAGGCCAAGAGACCCAGTACTTC	CASSKLRTGQETQYF
TRBJ2-1	TRBD2	TRBV4-2	many	TGTGCCAGCAGCCAAGGACTAGCGGCATACAATGAGCAGTTCTTC	CASSQGLAAYNEQFF